This T cell receptor (beta chain) was documented in a study of post-analysis software for immune sequencing data. At the level of the study: Relapsing-remitting, secondary progressive and progressive-relapsing multiple sclerosis were all included among the disease courses.

About this clonotype itself: Its matching antigen is unknown. This may be a read error, as it is one base from a much larger clone.

Germline V gene data show CDR1 as SGHTA and CDR2 as FQGNSA. The CDR3 totals 13 residues. TCR beta libraries were prepared from cDNA with unique molecular identifiers. Yield was about 500,000 cDNA molecules from roughly 1 to 10 million T cells. TCRdb reanalysed the PCR reads using MiXCR and keeps one entry per CDR3 protein. The sample records about 260,000 distinct CDR3 sequences, 36% being singletons. Study results and caveats: About 5 TRBV segments, including TRBV5-6, TRBV5-1 and TRBV20-1, were more frequent in patients than controls. By F measure, samples from a shared preparation batch strongly co-clustered.

The chain combines TRBV7-2 with TRBJ2-1; D is perhaps TRBD2 (6 bases). The receptor was derived from a girl between 5 and 17 years old with multiple sclerosis. Sequencing was carried out using blood. CDR3 DNA sequence: TGTGTCAGCAGCTTTCGGGAGTACAATGAGCAGTTCTTC. Residues: CVSSFREYNEQFF. Full variable domain (remainder filled in from reference TRBV7-2 and TRBJ2-1): GAGVSQSPSNKVTEKGKDVELRCDPISGHTALYWYRQSLGQGLEFLIYFQGNSAPDKSGLPSDRFSAERTGGSVSTLTIQRTQQEDSAVYLCVSSFREYNEQFFGPGTRLTVL.